Given below is one T cell receptor (beta chain) in context. Libraries were prepared by immunoSEQ multiplex PCR; TCRdb keeps only in-frame clonotypes and omits some of them. The sample holds 84,000 or so clones, roughly four fifths seen once. This sample is drawn from a study of radiotherapy plus CTLA-4 blockade in lung cancer. CDR1 is LGHNA and CDR2 is YNFKEQ in the germline V gene. This CDR3 has 16 residues. After removal of 4 bases from V and 2 bases from J, the junction contained 3 bases not matched to a gene. The sequence derives from a human donor with non-small cell lung cancer that progressed on radiotherapy plus ipilimumab. The starting material was peripheral blood, obtained from a patient treated with radiotherapy plus ipilimumab. The rearrangement joins TRBV4-2 to TRBJ2-2; 11 bases fit TRBD2. DNA for the CDR3: TGTGCCAGCAGCCCTCGACTAGCGGGAAACACCGGGGAGCTGTTTTTT. Amino acid sequence: CASSPRLAGNTGELFF.